The 9 T cell receptor beta chains reported below all come from one sample, sequenced in a study of early T cells in non-severe SARS-CoV-2 infection. One entry per CDR3 protein results from TCRdb running MiXCR on the 5' RACE reads. The table lists fewer than 65,000 distinct CDR3 sequences, roughly 8.7% of them singletons, with under 4.5% in the top ten. The sequenced sample was whole blood, obtained at baseline. The receptor source for this set is an adult who was a healthcare worker with PCR-confirmed SARS-CoV-2 infection or an uninfected control (not recorded which).

This clonotype was observed many times. The V call is TRBV10-3, the J call TRBJ2-4; 8 bases agree with TRBD2. V was pared by 10 bases and J by 4 bases, with 6 bases of the junction left unmatched. CDR1 is ENHRY and CDR2 is SYGVKD in the germline V gene. The CDR3 runs 13 residues. The CDR3 sequence: CATGGAAKNIQYF. Here the CDR3 DNA reads TGTGCCACCGGGGGGGCGGCTAAAAACATTCAGTACTTC.

This clonotype was counted only a few times. The rearrangement joins TRBV7-2 to TRBJ1-1, with D possibly TRBD1 on 5 matching bases. Germline-derived CDR1 and CDR2 are SGHTA and FQGNSA. This CDR3 comprises 14 residues. Trimming pared 3 bases from V and 4 bases from J, leaving 12 bases between. The CDR3 sequence is CASSFPQGVTEAFF. The CDR3 DNA follows: TGTGCCAGCAGCTTCCCTCAGGGAGTCACTGAAGCTTTCTTT.

The rearrangement links TRBV6-6 to TRBJ1-6, with D tentatively TRBD1 (5 bases). V was shortened by 2 bases and J by 9 bases, with 11 bases between the two germline ends. The CDR3 covers 14 residues. From germline, CDR1 is MNHNY and CDR2 SVGAGI (reference sequence). CDR3 nucleotide sequence: TGTGCCAGCAGTTACCAACAGGATAGTTCACCCCTCCACTTT. As protein: CASSYQQDSSPLHF.

The chain joins TRBV20-1 to TRBJ2-1; 7 bases are a match to TRBD2. Germline V gives CDR1 DFQATT, CDR2 SNEGSKA (reference sequence). This CDR3 region has 15 residues. After removal of 0 bases from V and 5 bases from J, the junction contained 7 bases not matched to a gene. The CDR3 coding sequence is TGCAGTGCTAGAGACGGCGGGAGCGTCCACAATGAGCAGTTCTTC. Translated, it gives CSARDGGSVHNEQFF.

This clonotype was seen a few times. The rearrangement links TRBV5-6 to TRBJ2-7; D could derive from TRBD1 or TRBD2 (6 bases each). Germline CDR1 reads SGHDT; CDR2 reads YYEEEE. The CDR3 has 11 amino acids. V was clipped by 7 bases and J by 3 bases, with 8 bases between them. The CDR3 loop reads CASGGGYEQYF. The CDR3, as DNA: TGTGCCAGCGGAGGGGGCTACGAGCAGTACTTC. The variable domain in full, with the rest retrieved from reference TRBV5-6 and TRBJ2-7, is DAGVTQSPTHLIKTRGQQVTLRCSPKSGHDTVSWYQQALGQGPQFIFQYYEEEERQRGNFPDRFSGHQFPNYSSELNVNALLLGDSALYLCASGGGYEQYFGPGTRLTVT.

Ten or more counts support this clonotype. The genes are TRBV12-3 or TRBV12-4 and TRBJ2-5; the D is unclear. Trimming removed 7 bases from V and 5 bases from J, with 8 bases in between. The CDR3 has 11 residues. This CDR3 is CASIPRETQYF. The CDR3, as DNA: TGTGCCAGCATCCCTCGGGAGACCCAGTACTTC.

The chain joins TRBV20-1 to TRBJ2-1; 13 bases fit TRBD2. The V gene end was trimmed by 2 bases and the J gene end by 8 bases; junction bases not matched to a gene: 6. Germline loops: CDR1 DFQATT, CDR2 SNEGSKA (reference sequence). This CDR3 spans 15 amino acids. The CDR3 here is CSARSSTSGRHEQFF. The DNA for the CDR3 is TGCAGTGCTAGATCATCGACTAGCGGGAGGCATGAGCAGTTCTTC.

A few counts support this clonotype. V is TRBV7-6 and J is TRBJ2-1, with 8 bases aligning to TRBD2. J lost 0 bases, V lost 4 bases, and 5 bases had no gene match. Germline V lookup: CDR1 SGHVS, CDR2 FNYEAQ. The CDR3 spans 16 residues. The CDR3 bases are TGTGCCAGCAGCTGGCCGAGCGGGAGCTCCTACAATGAGCAGTTCTTC. The encoded protein is CASSWPSGSSYNEQFF.

There are many counts of this clonotype. The rearrangement joins TRBV24-1 to TRBJ1-5, with a tentative D call TRBD1 (5 bases). The CDR3 sequence is 16 residues long. V lost 0 bases and J lost 5, with 13 bases in between. Germline V gene data show CDR1 as KGHDR and CDR2 as SFDVKD. The CDR3 nucleotides are TGTGCCACCAGTGATTTGTGCAGGGAAGGCGATCAGCCCCAGCATTTT. Protein product: CATSDLCREGDQPQHF.